The entry below gives a single T cell receptor (beta chain) sequence along with its context. TCRdb analysed the RT-PCR reads with MiXCR anew, one entry per CDR3 protein. Among under 950,000 distinct CDR3 sequences listed, 21% were seen once. The data belong to a study of response to subunit inactivated influenza vaccine. V shed 6 bases, J shed 7 bases, and the junction held 9 bases outside the gene matches. Germline values: CDR1 SNHLY, CDR2 FYNNEI. This CDR3 has 14 residues. The gene calls are TRBV2 and TRBJ2-7; 10 bases are shared with TRBD1. The TCR sequence derives from a man aged 50 to 60 who received an inactivated influenza vaccine. Here the sequenced sample was PBMCs from blood, taken more than 4 days after vaccination. The CDR3 DNA follows: TGTGCCAGCAGCGGGGACAGGGGAAGAGGAGAGCAGTACTTC. Protein: CASSGDRGRGEQYF.